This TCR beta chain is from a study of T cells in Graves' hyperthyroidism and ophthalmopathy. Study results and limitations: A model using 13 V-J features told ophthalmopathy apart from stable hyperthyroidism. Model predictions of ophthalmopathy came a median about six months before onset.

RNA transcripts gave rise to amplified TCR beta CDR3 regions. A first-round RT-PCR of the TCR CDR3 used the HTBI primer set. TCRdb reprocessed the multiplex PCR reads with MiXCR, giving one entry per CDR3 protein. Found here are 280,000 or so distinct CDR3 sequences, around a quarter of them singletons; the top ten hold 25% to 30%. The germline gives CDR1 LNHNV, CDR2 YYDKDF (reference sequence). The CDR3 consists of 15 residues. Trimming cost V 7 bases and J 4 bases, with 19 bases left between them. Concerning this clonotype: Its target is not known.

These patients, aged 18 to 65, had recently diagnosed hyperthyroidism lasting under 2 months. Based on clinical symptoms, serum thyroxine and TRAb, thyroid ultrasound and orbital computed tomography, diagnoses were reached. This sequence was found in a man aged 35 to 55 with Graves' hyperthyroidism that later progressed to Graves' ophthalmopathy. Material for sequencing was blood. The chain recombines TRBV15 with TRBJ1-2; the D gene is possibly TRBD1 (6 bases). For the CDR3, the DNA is TGTGCCACCACCGCGGTAGGGGGGCGAAGCTATGGCTACACCTTC. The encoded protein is CATTAVGGRSYGYTF.